The present T cell receptor beta chain was sequenced within a study of T cells in Graves' hyperthyroidism and ophthalmopathy. TCR beta CDR3 regions were amplified from RNA transcripts. Primed by the HTBI set, a first-round RT-PCR was run on the TCR CDR3. TCRdb fed the multiplex PCR reads into MiXCR, producing one record per CDR3 protein. The sample has about 640,000 distinct CDR3 sequences, around 21% seen once. The ends were cut back, 4 bases at V and 6 bases at J, with 20 bases in the middle. The CDR3 totals 16 residues. Germline V gives CDR1 SGHRS, CDR2 YFSETQ. In the ophthalmopathy cohort, Clinical Activity Score was at least 3, NOSPECS grade at least 4, and duration under 3 months.

This receptor was taken from a man aged 30 to 45 with Graves' ophthalmopathy. The material sequenced was blood. The chain recombines TRBV5-1 with TRBJ2-1, with D possibly being TRBD1 or TRBD2 (5 bases each). DNA for the CDR3: TGCGCCAGCAGCGGCGCGGGCCTGGGGCACCCCAATGAGCAGTTCTTC. This codes for CASSGAGLGHPNEQFF.